This record concerns one T cell receptor beta chain sequence. Its specificity is unknown. This CDR3 has 14 amino acids. CDR1 and CDR2 (germline): SGHDT, YYEEEE. The V gene end was trimmed by 4 bases and the J gene end by 2 bases; junction bases not matched to a gene: 4. This record comes from a study of siplizumab effects on memory and regulatory T cells. Per-sample assaying covered roughly 10^5 TCR templates. Using immunoSEQ multiplex PCR, the repertoire was profiled, and TCRdb retains in-frame clones only, with some absent. The data show just under 85,000 clones, with roughly 89% seen just once and less than 2% held by the top ten. Study-level results: Unstimulated subsets contained matches for only a minor fraction of alloreactive clones.

The source is a human donor in good health. Sequencing was carried out using Tregs sorted from blood. V gene TRBV5-6 combines with J gene TRBJ2-5, with 8 nucleotides matching TRBD1. The CDR3 region has the DNA TGTGCCAGCAGCCCGGGGACAGGTCAAGAGACCCAGTACTTC. Its translation: CASSPGTGQETQYF.